Shown below are 17 T cell receptor beta chains from a single sample sequenced in a study of blood T cell repertoires in COVID-19. TCRdb keeps only in-frame clones here, not all; method: immunoSEQ multiplex PCR. The profile covers roughly 250,000 clones, with around 87% appearing a single time and 6% to 9% taken by the ten largest. Sequenced input: peripheral blood. The origin of the receptors is a man in his sixties who had recovered from COVID-19.

The chain has TRBV4-1 and TRBJ1-3; D unresolved. Germline CDR1 is MGHRA and CDR2 is YSYEKL. Trimming took off 3 bases at V and 0 bases at J, with 9 bases between the two ends. The CDR3 totals 15 residues. The CDR3 loop is CASSHAPISGNTIYF. The CDR3 DNA reads as TGCGCCAGCAGCCATGCGCCGATCTCTGGAAACACCATATATTTT.

The rearrangement uses TRBV12-5 and TRBJ2-7; 11 bases are a match to TRBD2. Germline V gene data show CDR1 as LGHNT and CDR2 as FRNRAP. The V and J ends lost 2 bases and 3 bases, in that order; junction bases with no gene match: 3. This CDR3 has 15 residues. This chain's CDR3 is CASGLRLAGGYEQYF. The CDR3 coding sequence is TGTGCTAGTGGTTTGAGGCTAGCGGGGGGCTACGAGCAGTACTTC.

CDR3 bases: TGTGCCAGCAGTTTACGAAAGGGGGCGCTAGCCAAAAACATTCAGTACTTC. This codes for CASSLRKGALAKNIQYF. V usage is TRBV27 and J usage is TRBJ2-4, with 7 bases identical to TRBD1. This CDR3 contains 17 residues. CDR1 MNHEY and CDR2 SMNVEV come from the germline V gene (reference sequence). The V and J ends lost 2 bases and 0 bases, in that order; junction bases with no gene match: 7.

V gene TRBV7-9 combines with J gene TRBJ2-2; possible D gene TRBD2, 5 bases. The CDR3 is 15 residues long. Germline CDR1 reads SEHNR; CDR2 reads FQNEAQ (reference sequence). V lost 5 bases and J lost 2, with 12 bases in between. In DNA form, the CDR3 reads TGTGCCAGCAGCCGTCGGGATGGAAACACCGGGGAGCTGTTTTTT. It translates to CASSRRDGNTGELFF.

J is TRBJ1-2 and V is TRBV12-3 or TRBV12-4; TRBD1 aligns across 7 bases. The CDR3 totals 13 residues. With V trimmed by 5 bases and J by 7 bases, 7 bases remained unmatched. The CDR3 is CASSNSGGLGYTF. DNA for the CDR3: TGTGCCAGCAGTAATTCAGGGGGACTTGGCTACACCTTC.

The chain links TRBV28 to TRBJ1-1, with D perhaps matching TRBD1 (5 bases). Deletions cut 6 bases from V and 5 bases from J, with 19 bases between. CDR3 size: 15 residues. Looked up from germline, CDR1 is MDHEN and CDR2 is SYDVKM. The CDR3 bases are TGTGCCAGCAGATCTGGGAGGGGATGGGGGACTGAAGCTTTCTTT. Its protein is CASRSGRGWGTEAFF.

The chain couples TRBV5-4 to TRBJ2-6; TRBD2 is a possible D gene (5 bases). Germline CDR1 SGHNT, CDR2 YYREEE (reference sequence). This CDR3 is built from 17 residues. Trimming took 3 bases from V and 0 from J, leaving 13 bases between them. The CDR3 nucleotides are TGTGCCAGCAGCTCAAGAGGGCGGACCTCTGGGGCCAACGTCCTGACTTTC. Translation gives CASSSRGRTSGANVLTF.

Notes on this clone: The identical CDR3 is also encoded by other nucleotide sequences in the sample. The V gene is TRBV5-4, the J gene TRBJ1-4, with D unresolved. The ends were cut back, 0 bases at V and 0 bases at J, with 6 bases in the middle. The germline gives CDR1 SGHNT, CDR2 YYREEE (reference sequence). This CDR3 comprises 15 residues. The CDR3 loop is CASSLGQTTNEKLFF. Written as DNA, the CDR3 is TGTGCCAGCAGCTTGGGTCAGACAACTAATGAAAAACTGTTTTTT.

The CDR3 nucleotides are TGTGCCAGCAGCCAAGATGTCGGCGGGACAGGGAATGAAAAACTGTTTTTT. Amino acid sequence: CASSQDVGGTGNEKLFF. The chain has TRBV4-2 and TRBJ1-4; 9 bases agree with TRBD1. From germline, CDR1 is LGHNA and CDR2 YNFKEQ. The trim removed 0 bases at V and 5 bases at J, leaving 7 bases unmatched. The CDR3 spans 17 residues.

The V and J genes are TRBV9 and TRBJ1-4, with unresolved D. The CDR3 length is 15 residues. V lost 4 bases and J 0 bases, leaving 10 bases between the germline ends. Germline values: CDR1 SGDLS, CDR2 YYNGEE. The CDR3 DNA is TGTGCCAGCAGCCCCTTTCTTGCAACTAATGAAAAACTGTTTTTT. It codes for CASSPFLATNEKLFF.

This clone has a single count. CDR3 in DNA: TGTGCCAGCAGCTCAGAGACAGGGGGTAATTCACCCCTCCACTTT. Amino acids: CASSSETGGNSPLHF. The genes are TRBV9 and TRBJ1-6; the match to TRBD1 covers 9 bases. The CDR3 loop spans 15 amino acids. Germline V gene sequence: CDR1 SGDLS, CDR2 YYNGEE. With V trimmed by 4 bases and J by 6 bases, 5 bases remained unmatched.

The rearrangement joins TRBV19 to TRBJ1-5; no reliable D call. CDR1 and CDR2 (germline): LNHDA, SQIVND (reference sequence). Trimming shortened V by 3 bases and J by 1 base, and 13 bases separated the two germline ends. CDR3 size: 16 residues. The CDR3 DNA is TGTGCCAGTAGTATTCAAACCCGCGGGAGCAATCAGCCCCAGCATTTT. This codes for CASSIQTRGSNQPQHF.

The chain links TRBV12-5 to TRBJ1-5, with 9 bases that match TRBD1. Trimming took 4 bases from V and 9 from J; bases not matched to a gene: 7. CDR3 length equals 14 residues. Germline V gives CDR1 LGHNT, CDR2 FRNRAP. CDR3 region: CASGSGQGSWPQHF. The CDR3 DNA sequence: TGTGCTAGTGGTTCCGGACAGGGGTCATGGCCCCAGCATTTT.

On this clone itself: Other DNA sequences in the same sample also yield this CDR3. This rearrangement joins TRBV7-9 to TRBJ2-1; 7 nucleotides line up with TRBD2. Germline loops: CDR1 SEHNR, CDR2 FQNEAQ (reference sequence). The CDR3 is 14 amino acids. The V segment lost 0 bases and the J segment 4 bases; nucleotides outside the gene matches: 0. CDR3 in DNA: TGTGCCAGCAGCTTAGCGGGGGGGTACAATGAGCAGTTCTTC. Translating gives CASSLAGGYNEQFF.

The chain combines TRBV9 with TRBJ2-1; 9 nucleotides align to TRBD2. Germline CDR1 and CDR2: SGDLS and YYNGEE. CDR3 size: 16 residues. V gave up 0 bases and J gave up 8 bases; unmatched junction bases: 9. CDR3 residues: CASSVAGSGGRDEQFF. The CDR3 nucleotides are TGTGCCAGCAGCGTAGCTGGCAGCGGGGGGCGCGATGAGCAGTTCTTC. Full variable domain (missing parts from reference TRBV9 and TRBJ2-1): DSGVTQTPKHLITATGQRVTLRCSPRSGDLSVYWYQQSLDQGLQFLIQYYNGEERAKGNILERFSAQQFPDLHSELNLSSLELGDSALYFCASSVAGSGGRDEQFFGPGTRLTVL.

CDR3 sequence (DNA): TGTGCCAGCAGTGAAGCGGGCACAGGGAGAAACTATGGCTACACCTTC. It codes for CASSEAGTGRNYGYTF. This sequence joins TRBV6-1 and TRBJ1-2; TRBD1 is a possible D gene (6 bases). Looked up from germline, CDR1 is MNHNS and CDR2 is SASEGT. The CDR3 is 16 amino acids. Trimming took 0 bases from V and 2 from J, leaving 13 bases between them.

The chain recombines TRBV9 with TRBJ1-2; D unclear. Germline V CDR1 and CDR2: SGDLS, YYNGEE. This CDR3 contains 13 residues. Trimming removed 0 bases at V and 8 bases at J, with 11 bases between. CDR3 amino acids: CASSVDEKKGYTF. The CDR3 DNA is TGTGCCAGCAGCGTAGATGAGAAAAAAGGCTACACCTTC. Full variable domain (rest looked up from reference TRBV9 and TRBJ1-2): DSGVTQTPKHLITATGQRVTLRCSPRSGDLSVYWYQQSLDQGLQFLIQYYNGEERAKGNILERFSAQQFPDLHSELNLSSLELGDSALYFCASSVDEKKGYTFGSGTRLTVV.